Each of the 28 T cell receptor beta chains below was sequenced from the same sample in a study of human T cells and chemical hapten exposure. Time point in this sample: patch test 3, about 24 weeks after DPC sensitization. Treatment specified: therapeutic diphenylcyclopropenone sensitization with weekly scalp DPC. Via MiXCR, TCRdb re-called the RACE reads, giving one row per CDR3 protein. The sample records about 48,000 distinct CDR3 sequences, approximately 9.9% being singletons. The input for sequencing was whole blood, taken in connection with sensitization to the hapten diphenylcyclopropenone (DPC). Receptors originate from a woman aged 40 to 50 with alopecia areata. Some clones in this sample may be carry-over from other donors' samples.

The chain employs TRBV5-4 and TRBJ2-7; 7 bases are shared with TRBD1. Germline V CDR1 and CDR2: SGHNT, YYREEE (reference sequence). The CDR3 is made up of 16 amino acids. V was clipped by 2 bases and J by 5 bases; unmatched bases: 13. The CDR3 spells CASSLPNARGRDEQYF. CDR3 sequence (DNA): TGTGCCAGCAGCTTACCAAACGCAAGGGGGCGGGACGAGCAGTACTTC. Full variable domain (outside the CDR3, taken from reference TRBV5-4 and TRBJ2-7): ETGVTQSPTHLIKTRGQQVTLRCSSQSGHNTVSWYQQALGQGPQFIFQYYREEENGRGNFPPRFSGLQFPNYSSELNVNALELDDSALYLCASSLPNARGRDEQYFGPGTRLTVT.

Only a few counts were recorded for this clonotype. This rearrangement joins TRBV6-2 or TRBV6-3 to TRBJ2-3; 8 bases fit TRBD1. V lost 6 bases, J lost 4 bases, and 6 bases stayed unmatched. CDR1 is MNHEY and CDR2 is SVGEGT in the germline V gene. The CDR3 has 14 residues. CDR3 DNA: TGTGCCAGCAGGCCGTCAGGGGGCCCAGATACGCAGTATTTT. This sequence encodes CASRPSGGPDTQYF.

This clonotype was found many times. CDR3: CASSQNDRNTGELFF. CDR3 nucleotide sequence: TGTGCCAGCAGCCAAAATGACAGGAACACCGGGGAGCTGTTTTTT. The chain recombines TRBV3-1 with TRBJ2-2, with D possibly being TRBD1 (5 bases). Germline V gene sequence: CDR1 LGHDT, CDR2 YNNKEL (reference sequence). V was clipped by 2 bases and J by 1 base, with 8 bases between them. CDR3 size: 15 residues.

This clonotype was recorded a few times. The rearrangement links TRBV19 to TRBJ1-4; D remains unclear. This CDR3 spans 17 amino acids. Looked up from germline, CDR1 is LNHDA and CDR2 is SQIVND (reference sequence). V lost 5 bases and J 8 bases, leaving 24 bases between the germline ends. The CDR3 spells CASSPTASAPSWEKLFF. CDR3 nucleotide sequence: TGTGCCAGTAGTCCGACCGCCTCGGCCCCGTCATGGGAAAAACTGTTTTTT.

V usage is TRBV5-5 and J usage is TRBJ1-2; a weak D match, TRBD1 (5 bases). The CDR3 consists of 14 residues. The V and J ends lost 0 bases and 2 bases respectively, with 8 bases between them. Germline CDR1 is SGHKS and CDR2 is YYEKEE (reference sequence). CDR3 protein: CASSLVPGNYGYTF. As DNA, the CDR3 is TGTGCCAGCAGCTTGGTCCCAGGGAACTATGGCTACACCTTC.

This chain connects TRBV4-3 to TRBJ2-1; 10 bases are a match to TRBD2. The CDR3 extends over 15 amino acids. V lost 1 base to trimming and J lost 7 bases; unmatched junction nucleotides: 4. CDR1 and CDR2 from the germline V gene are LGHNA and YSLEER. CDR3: CASSQVAGGTNEQFF. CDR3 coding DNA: TGCGCCAGCAGCCAAGTAGCGGGGGGAACGAATGAGCAGTTCTTC.

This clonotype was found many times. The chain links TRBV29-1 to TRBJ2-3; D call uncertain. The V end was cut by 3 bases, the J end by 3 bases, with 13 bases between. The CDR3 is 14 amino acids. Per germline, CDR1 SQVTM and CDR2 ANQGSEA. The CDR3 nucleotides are TGCAGCGTTGATTCAGGCAGAGTGACAGATACGCAGTATTTT. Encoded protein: CSVDSGRVTDTQYF.

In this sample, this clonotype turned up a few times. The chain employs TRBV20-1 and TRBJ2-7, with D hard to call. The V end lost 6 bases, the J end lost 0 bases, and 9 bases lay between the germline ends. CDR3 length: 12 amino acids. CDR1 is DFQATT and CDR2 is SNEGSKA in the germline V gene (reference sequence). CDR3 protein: CSASPDSYEQYF. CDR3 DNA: TGCAGTGCAAGTCCCGACTCCTACGAGCAGTACTTC.

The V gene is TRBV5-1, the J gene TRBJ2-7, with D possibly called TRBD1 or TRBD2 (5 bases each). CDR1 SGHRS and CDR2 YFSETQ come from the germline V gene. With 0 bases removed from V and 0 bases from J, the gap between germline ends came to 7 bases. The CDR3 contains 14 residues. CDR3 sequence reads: CASSLAGLSYEQYF. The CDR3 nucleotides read TGCGCCAGCAGCTTGGCGGGGCTCTCCTACGAGCAGTACTTC.

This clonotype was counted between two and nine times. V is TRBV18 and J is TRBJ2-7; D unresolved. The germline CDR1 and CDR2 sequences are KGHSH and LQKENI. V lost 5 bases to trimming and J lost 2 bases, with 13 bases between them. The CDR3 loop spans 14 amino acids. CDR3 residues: CASSALRKTYEQYF. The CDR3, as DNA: TGTGCCAGCTCAGCCCTACGGAAGACCTACGAGCAGTACTTC.

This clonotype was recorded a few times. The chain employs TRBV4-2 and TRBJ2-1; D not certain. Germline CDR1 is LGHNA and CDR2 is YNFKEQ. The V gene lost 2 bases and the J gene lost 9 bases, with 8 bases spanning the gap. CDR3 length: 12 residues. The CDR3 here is CASSQQAPEQFF. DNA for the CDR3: TGTGCCAGCAGCCAACAAGCTCCTGAGCAGTTCTTC.

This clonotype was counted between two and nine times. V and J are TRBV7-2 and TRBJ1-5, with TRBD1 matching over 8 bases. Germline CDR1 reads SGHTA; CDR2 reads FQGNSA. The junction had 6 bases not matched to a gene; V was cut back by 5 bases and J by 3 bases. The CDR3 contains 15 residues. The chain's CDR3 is CASSPLTGVNQPQHF. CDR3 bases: TGTGCCAGCAGCCCCCTGACAGGGGTCAATCAGCCCCAGCATTTT.

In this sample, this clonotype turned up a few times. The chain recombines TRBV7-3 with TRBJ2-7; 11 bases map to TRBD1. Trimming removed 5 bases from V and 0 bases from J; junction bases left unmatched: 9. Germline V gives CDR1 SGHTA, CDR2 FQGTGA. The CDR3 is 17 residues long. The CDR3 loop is CASSPGTGGIGSYEQYF. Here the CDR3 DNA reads TGTGCCAGCAGCCCCGGGACAGGGGGAATCGGCTCCTACGAGCAGTACTTC.

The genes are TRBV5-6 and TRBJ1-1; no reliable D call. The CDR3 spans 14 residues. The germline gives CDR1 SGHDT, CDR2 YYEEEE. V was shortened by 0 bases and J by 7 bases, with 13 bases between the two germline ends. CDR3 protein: CASSLVGFDGEAFF. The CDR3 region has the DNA TGTGCCAGCAGCTTGGTGGGATTTGACGGTGAAGCTTTCTTT.

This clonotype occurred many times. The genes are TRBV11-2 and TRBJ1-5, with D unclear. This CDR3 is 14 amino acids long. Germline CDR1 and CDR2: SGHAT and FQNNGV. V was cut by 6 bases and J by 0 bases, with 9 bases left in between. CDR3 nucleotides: TGTGCCAGCAGTTTGTCCGGTAGCAATCAGCCCCAGCATTTT. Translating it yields CASSLSGSNQPQHF.

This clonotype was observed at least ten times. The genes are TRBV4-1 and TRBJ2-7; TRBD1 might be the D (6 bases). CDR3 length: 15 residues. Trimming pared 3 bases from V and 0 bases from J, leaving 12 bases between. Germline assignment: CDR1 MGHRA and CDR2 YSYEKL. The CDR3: CASSQITGSSYEQYF. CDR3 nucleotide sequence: TGCGCCAGCAGCCAGATAACAGGGAGCTCCTACGAGCAGTACTTC.

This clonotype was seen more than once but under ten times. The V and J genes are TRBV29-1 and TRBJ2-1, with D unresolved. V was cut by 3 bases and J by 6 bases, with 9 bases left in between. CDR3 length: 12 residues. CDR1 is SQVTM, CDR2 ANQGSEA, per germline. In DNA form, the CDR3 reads TGCAGCGTTGATTCTTTCAGCAATGAGCAGTTCTTC. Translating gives CSVDSFSNEQFF.

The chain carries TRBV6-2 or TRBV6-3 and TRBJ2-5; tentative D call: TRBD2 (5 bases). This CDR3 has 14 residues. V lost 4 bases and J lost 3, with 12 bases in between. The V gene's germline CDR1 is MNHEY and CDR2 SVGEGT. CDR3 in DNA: TGTGCCAGCAGTTCCATATCCGGGAAAGAGACCCAGTACTTC. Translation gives CASSSISGKETQYF.

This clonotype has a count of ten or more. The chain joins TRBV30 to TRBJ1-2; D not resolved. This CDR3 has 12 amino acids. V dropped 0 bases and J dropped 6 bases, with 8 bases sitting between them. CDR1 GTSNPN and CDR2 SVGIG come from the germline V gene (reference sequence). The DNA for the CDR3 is TGTGCCTGGAGTGTACACGGAAATGGCTACACCTTC. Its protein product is CAWSVHGNGYTF.

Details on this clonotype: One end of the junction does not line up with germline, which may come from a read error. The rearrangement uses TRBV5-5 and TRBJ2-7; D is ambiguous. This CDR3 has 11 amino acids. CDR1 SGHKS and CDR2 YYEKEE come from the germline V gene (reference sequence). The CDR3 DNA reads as TGTGCCAGCAGCACGGAGTACGTGCAGTACTTC. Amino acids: CASSTEYVQYF.

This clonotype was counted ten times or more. CDR3 residues: CASSPDQFNEQFF. The CDR3 region has the DNA TGTGCCAGCTCACCAGACCAATTCAATGAGCAGTTCTTC. The chain joins TRBV18 to TRBJ2-1; D is undetermined. CDR3 length equals 13 residues. Germline V gives CDR1 KGHSH, CDR2 LQKENI. V lost 2 bases and J 6 bases, leaving 8 bases between the germline ends.

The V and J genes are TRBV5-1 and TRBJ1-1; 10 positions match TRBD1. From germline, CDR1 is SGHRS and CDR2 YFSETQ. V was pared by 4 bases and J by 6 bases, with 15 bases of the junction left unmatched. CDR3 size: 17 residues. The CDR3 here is CASSPELTGGEVAEAFF. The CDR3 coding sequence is TGCGCCAGCAGCCCCGAATTGACAGGGGGCGAGGTTGCTGAAGCTTTCTTT.

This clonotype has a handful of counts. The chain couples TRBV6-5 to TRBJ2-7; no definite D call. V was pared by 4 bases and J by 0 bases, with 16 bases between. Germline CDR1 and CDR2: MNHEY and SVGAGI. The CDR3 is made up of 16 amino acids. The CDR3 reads CASSLRTAGGSYEQYF. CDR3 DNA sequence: TGTGCCAGCAGTTTACGTACCGCCGGTGGCTCCTACGAGCAGTACTTC.

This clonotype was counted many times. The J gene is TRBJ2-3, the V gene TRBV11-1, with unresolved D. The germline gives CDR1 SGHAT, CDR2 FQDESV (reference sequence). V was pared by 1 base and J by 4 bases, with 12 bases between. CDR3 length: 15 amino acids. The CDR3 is CASSLGWSPSDTQYF. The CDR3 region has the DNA TGTGCCAGCAGCTTAGGCTGGTCGCCATCAGATACGCAGTATTTT.

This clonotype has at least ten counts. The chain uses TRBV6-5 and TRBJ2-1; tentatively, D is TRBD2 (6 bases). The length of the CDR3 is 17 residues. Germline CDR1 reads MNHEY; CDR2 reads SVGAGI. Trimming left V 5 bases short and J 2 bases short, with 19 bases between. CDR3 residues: CASSTNRDLSPYNEQFF. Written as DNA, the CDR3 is TGTGCCAGCAGTACAAATCGGGACTTGAGCCCCTACAATGAGCAGTTCTTC.

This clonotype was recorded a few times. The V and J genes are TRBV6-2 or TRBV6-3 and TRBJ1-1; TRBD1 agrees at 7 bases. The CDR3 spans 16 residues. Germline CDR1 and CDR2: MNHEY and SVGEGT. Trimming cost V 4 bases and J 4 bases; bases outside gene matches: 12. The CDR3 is CASSWKEGARGTEAFF. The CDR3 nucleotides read TGTGCCAGCAGTTGGAAGGAGGGGGCGAGGGGCACTGAAGCTTTCTTT.

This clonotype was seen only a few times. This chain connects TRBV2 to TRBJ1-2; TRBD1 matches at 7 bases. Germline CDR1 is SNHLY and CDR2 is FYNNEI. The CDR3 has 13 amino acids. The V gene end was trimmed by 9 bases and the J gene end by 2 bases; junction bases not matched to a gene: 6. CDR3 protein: CASLRGSNYGYTF. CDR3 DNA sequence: TGTGCCAGTCTCAGGGGGTCCAACTATGGCTACACCTTC.

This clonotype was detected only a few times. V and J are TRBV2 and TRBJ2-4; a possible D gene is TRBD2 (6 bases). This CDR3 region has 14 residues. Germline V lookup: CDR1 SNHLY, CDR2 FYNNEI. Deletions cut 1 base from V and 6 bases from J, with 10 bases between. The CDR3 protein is CASSEDGGRNIQYF. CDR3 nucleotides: TGTGCCAGCAGTGAAGACGGAGGGAGAAACATTCAGTACTTC.